Following are 28 T cell receptor beta chains from one sample sequenced in a study of radiotherapy plus CTLA-4 blockade in lung cancer (dated by TCRdb to 2017 to 2018). The library was made by the immunoSEQ multiplex PCR assay. TCRdb mirrors the immuneACCESS table, restricted to in-frame sequences. Some clones are absent from its copies; in checked studies, under half trace to an unresolved V gene, and the reason for the others is unknown. For this sample the table gives 45,000 or so clones, of which 70% to 75% were detected only once. The top ten hold around 3.4% of the sample. The material was peripheral blood, obtained from a patient treated with radiotherapy plus ipilimumab. These receptor sequences come from a human donor with non-small cell lung cancer who had a complete response to radiotherapy plus ipilimumab.

The chain carries TRBV4-1 and TRBJ1-3; TRBD1 is a possible D gene (6 bases). This CDR3 region has 15 residues. With 2 bases removed from V and 3 bases from J, the gap between germline ends came to 11 bases. Germline V gene lookup returns CDR1 MGHRA and CDR2 YSYEKL. The CDR3 DNA sequence: TGCGCCAGCAGCCAATGGGGGCTTGGTGGAAACACCATATATTTT. This encodes CASSQWGLGGNTIYF.

The chain combines TRBV30 with TRBJ1-1; 8 positions agree with TRBD1. J was trimmed by 5 bases and V by 4 bases; bases with no gene match: 6. CDR3 length equals 13 residues. CDR1 and CDR2 from the germline V gene are GTSNPN and SVGIG (reference sequence). CDR3 amino acids: CAWTRQGLTEAFF. DNA for the CDR3: TGTGCCTGGACCCGACAGGGGTTAACTGAAGCTTTCTTT.

This clone came up once. The rearrangement joins TRBV27 to TRBJ2-5; 11 positions agree with TRBD1. The CDR3 contains 16 residues. Germline trimming cut 5 bases from V and 5 bases from J; bases unmatched to any gene: 10. CDR1 is MNHEY, CDR2 SMNVEV, per germline (reference sequence). The CDR3 sequence is CASSVPGQGVGETQYF. In nucleotides, the CDR3 is TGTGCCAGCAGTGTTCCGGGACAGGGGGTGGGGGAGACCCAGTACTTC.

The rearrangement uses TRBV6-1 and TRBJ2-7, with 8 bases aligning to TRBD1. The CDR3 extends over 14 amino acids. From germline, CDR1 is MNHNS and CDR2 SASEGT. J was trimmed by 3 bases and V by 6 bases; bases with no gene match: 7. The DNA for the CDR3 is TGTGCCAGCAGGACAGGGGAATGGGGCTACGAGCAGTACTTC. Translating gives CASRTGEWGYEQYF.

This rearrangement joins TRBV25-1 to TRBJ1-2; no firm D call. This CDR3 has 11 residues. V was clipped by 3 bases and J by 4 bases, with 3 bases between them. CDR1 MGHDK and CDR2 SYGVNS come from the germline V gene. The CDR3: CASSDGYGYTF. For the CDR3, the DNA is TGTGCCAGCAGTGACGGCTATGGCTACACCTTC.

The chain is built from TRBV19 and TRBJ1-4; D is ambiguous. Trimming shortened V by 6 bases and J by 3 bases, and 11 bases separated the two germline ends. The CDR3 consists of 14 residues. Germline lookup yields CDR1 LNHDA and CDR2 SQIVND (reference sequence). CDR3 sequence (DNA): TGTGCCAGTAGGCCACGTTCGGCTAATGAAAAACTGTTTTTT. Amino acids: CASRPRSANEKLFF.

In nucleotides, the CDR3 is TGTGCCAGCAGTGATTCGGGGTCTCGAAAGGCCTATGGCTACACCTTC. Translating gives CASSDSGSRKAYGYTF. This sequence joins TRBV2 and TRBJ1-2; D gene unclear. Germline V lookup: CDR1 SNHLY, CDR2 FYNNEI. The ends were cut back, 3 bases at V and 4 bases at J, with 18 bases in the middle. The CDR3 covers 16 residues.

V is TRBV9 and J is TRBJ1-6, with 10 nucleotides matching TRBD1. The V gene end was trimmed by 3 bases and the J gene end by 11 bases; junction bases not matched to a gene: 8. The CDR3 has 15 amino acids. The V gene's germline CDR1 is SGDLS and CDR2 YYNGEE. In DNA, the CDR3 is TGTGCCAGCAGCGCCCCGGGACAGGGGACTACACCCCTCCACTTT. Translation: CASSAPGQGTTPLHF.

This clone was detected many times. This chain joins TRBV6-4 and TRBJ2-6; perhaps TRBD2 as D (5 bases). The V and J ends lost 4 bases and 1 base respectively, with 11 bases between them. CDR1 and CDR2 from the germline V gene are MRHNA and SNTAGT. The CDR3 has 16 amino acids. CDR3 sequence (DNA): TGTGCCAGCAGTGCCCACCCGGGGTCTGGGGCCAACGTCCTGACTTTC. Translation: CASSAHPGSGANVLTF.

V and J are TRBV30 and TRBJ1-2; 7 nucleotides align to TRBD1. Germline lookup yields CDR1 GTSNPN and CDR2 SVGIG (reference sequence). The V and J ends lost 4 bases and 8 bases, in that order; junction bases with no gene match: 19. The CDR3 is made up of 16 amino acids. The CDR3 reads CAWTLGGQMSGSGYTF. The DNA of the CDR3 is TGTGCCTGGACCCTTGGGGGACAGATGTCGGGATCGGGCTACACCTTC.

J is TRBJ2-7 and V is TRBV30; D gene ambiguous. V lost 2 bases, J lost 5 bases, and 13 bases lay in between. Per germline, CDR1 GTSNPN and CDR2 SVGIG (reference sequence). The CDR3 length is 13 residues. The CDR3 is CAWSRPSRHEQYF. The CDR3 DNA reads TGTGCCTGGAGTCGTCCTAGTCGGCACGAGCAGTACTTC.

V usage is TRBV5-1 and J usage is TRBJ2-7, with 10 bases matching TRBD1. V trimming: 2 bases; J trimming: 0 bases; junction bases outside the gene matches: 5. The germline V gene encodes CDR1 SGHRS and CDR2 YFSETQ. This CDR3 spans 16 amino acids. The CDR3: CASSFAGTGVSYEQYF. The CDR3 DNA is TGCGCCAGCAGCTTCGCCGGGACAGGGGTCTCCTACGAGCAGTACTTC.

The chain joins TRBV9 to TRBJ2-2; maybe TRBD2 (5 bases). The CDR3 covers 18 residues. With 4 bases removed from V and 2 bases from J, the gap between germline ends came to 21 bases. Looked up from germline, CDR1 is SGDLS and CDR2 is YYNGEE. The CDR3 region has the DNA TGTGCCAGCAGCCCGCCCGGGCTAGCTTGGGGAAACACCGGGGAGCTGTTTTTT. Amino acids: CASSPPGLAWGNTGELFF.

This chain uses TRBV28 with TRBJ1-5; TRBD1 aligns across 10 bases. V lost 6 bases, J lost 2 bases, and 7 bases stayed unmatched. Germline assignment: CDR1 MDHEN and CDR2 SYDVKM. The CDR3 runs to 16 residues. The CDR3 loop is CASSSGTGVGNQPQHF. The DNA of the CDR3 is TGTGCCAGCAGCTCCGGGACAGGGGTCGGCAATCAGCCCCAGCATTTT.

A single count supports this clone. The rearrangement joins TRBV9 to TRBJ1-3; D unclear. V was pared by 4 bases and J by 0 bases, with 8 bases between. The CDR3 is made up of 14 amino acids. Germline-derived CDR1 and CDR2 are SGDLS and YYNGEE. CDR3 DNA sequence: TGTGCCAGCAGCAAGAGCCCCTCTGGAAACACCATATATTTT. Translation gives CASSKSPSGNTIYF.

This clone was observed once. The gene calls are TRBV4-1 and TRBJ1-5, with 8 bases aligning to TRBD1. The germline V gene encodes CDR1 MGHRA and CDR2 YSYEKL. This CDR3 has 18 amino acids. The V segment lost 1 base and the J segment 6 bases; nucleotides outside the gene matches: 14. CDR3 amino acids: CASSQALPGGAEIQPQHF. In DNA, the CDR3 is TGCGCCAGCAGCCAAGCTCTTCCAGGGGGCGCGGAGATTCAGCCCCAGCATTTT.

This sequence joins TRBV7-9 and TRBJ2-2, with D unclear. Germline CDR1 SEHNR, CDR2 FQNEAQ (reference sequence). Trimming left V 0 bases short and J 1 base short, with 12 bases between. The CDR3 contains 17 residues. For the CDR3, the DNA is TGTGCCAGCAGCTTAGCTGGGCGACCGATGAACACCGGGGAGCTGTTTTTT. The encoded protein is CASSLAGRPMNTGELFF.

The rearrangement joins TRBV10-3 to TRBJ1-5; 9 bases are shared with TRBD1. The CDR3 consists of 16 residues. Trimming at V came to 3 bases and at J to 7 bases, leaving 10 bases not matched to a gene. CDR1 is ENHRY, CDR2 SYGVKD, per germline. The CDR3 nucleotides read TGTGCCATCAGTGACCCCGGGTGGACAGGGGACCAGCCCCAGCATTTT. It translates to CAISDPGWTGDQPQHF.

The V call is TRBV19, the J call TRBJ2-2, with 8 bases that match TRBD2. Per the germline V gene, CDR1 is LNHDA and CDR2 is SQIVND (reference sequence). The CDR3 runs 18 residues. The V segment lost 3 bases and the J segment 3 bases; nucleotides outside the gene matches: 12. This CDR3 is CASSIRLGGRTDTGELFF. The CDR3 DNA reads as TGTGCCAGTAGTATTCGATTGGGCGGGAGGACCGACACCGGGGAGCTGTTTTTT.

The chain joins TRBV10-3 to TRBJ2-7, with 8 positions matching TRBD2. Germline trimming cut 3 bases from V and 4 bases from J; bases unmatched to any gene: 5. The CDR3 is 14 amino acids. Germline assignment: CDR1 ENHRY and CDR2 SYGVKD. The CDR3 DNA follows: TGTGCCATCAGTGATGAGCGGGAGAGGTACGAGCAGTACTTC. It codes for CAISDERERYEQYF.

This clone has a single count. The chain is built from TRBV7-2 and TRBJ2-2, with 7 bases that match TRBD2. Trimming removed 5 bases from V and 4 bases from J; junction bases left unmatched: 10. Germline lookup yields CDR1 SGHTA and CDR2 FQGNSA. This CDR3 is built from 16 residues. The CDR3 DNA reads as TGTGCCAGCAGCCCCCAAGGGACTACGTTCACCGGGGAGCTGTTTTTT. Protein product: CASSPQGTTFTGELFF.

This clone is large (0.1 to 1%). The chain is built from TRBV14 and TRBJ2-2, with TRBD1 matching over 11 bases. CDR3 length: 16 residues. V shed 4 bases, J shed 8 bases, and the junction held 9 bases outside the gene matches. Per the germline V gene, CDR1 is SGHDN and CDR2 is FVKESK. CDR3 residues: CASSREDRGLLGELFF. The CDR3 bases are TGTGCCAGCAGCCGGGAGGACAGGGGGCTTCTGGGGGAGCTGTTTTTT. The full variable domain, in which reference TRBV14 and TRBJ2-2 provide the parts outside the CDR3, is EAGVTQFPSHSVIEKGQTVTLRCDPISGHDNLYWYRRVMGKEIKFLLHFVKESKQDESGMPNNRFLAERTGGTYSTLKVQPAELEDSGVYFCASSREDRGLLGELFFGEGSRLTVL.

This clone was observed once. The chain combines TRBV4-3 with TRBJ2-1; 9 bases line up with TRBD2. Trimming at V came to 3 bases and at J to 4 bases, leaving 4 bases not matched to a gene. CDR1 and CDR2 from the germline V gene are LGHNA and YSLEER. This CDR3 is built from 15 residues. The CDR3 bases are TGCGCCAGCAGCCAGGCTAGCGGGGCGTACAATGAGCAGTTCTTC. Translated, it gives CASSQASGAYNEQFF.

The chain links TRBV7-7 to TRBJ2-3; D may be TRBD2 (5 bases). CDR1 and CDR2 (germline): SSHAT, FNYEAQ (reference sequence). Trimming cost V 0 bases and J 4 bases, with 5 bases left between them. The CDR3 has 13 residues. This chain's CDR3 is CASSLAEADTQYF. DNA for the CDR3: TGTGCCAGCAGCTTAGCGGAGGCAGATACGCAGTATTTT.

The chain has TRBV18 and TRBJ2-7, with a possible D match to TRBD1 (7 bases). CDR1 is KGHSH, CDR2 LQKENI, per germline. The CDR3 extends over 15 amino acids. V lost 2 bases and J 4 bases, leaving 15 bases between the germline ends. CDR3 bases: TGTGCCAGCTCACCAAAGGGGGGACAGTTGTACGAGCAGTACTTC. Protein product: CASSPKGGQLYEQYF.

This sequence joins TRBV7-9 and TRBJ2-7; 7 bases are a match to TRBD2. Germline V CDR1 and CDR2: SEHNR, FQNEAQ (reference sequence). This CDR3 has 13 amino acids. The trim removed 2 bases at V and 12 bases at J, leaving 10 bases unmatched. CDR3 in DNA: TGTGCCAGCAGCTTATTCAAGGCGGGAGAGGCGTACTTC. Translating it yields CASSLFKAGEAYF.

The V gene is TRBV5-1, the J gene TRBJ2-5; 11 bases fit TRBD2. Unmatched junction bases numbered 6, after V lost 6 bases and J lost 2 bases. The CDR3 length is 15 residues. Germline CDR1 is SGHRS and CDR2 is YFSETQ. CDR3 coding DNA: TGCGCCAGCACCCGTGGGACTAGCGGACAAGAGACCCAGTACTTC. Protein: CASTRGTSGQETQYF.

The J gene is TRBJ1-2, the V gene TRBV6-5, with TRBD1 as a possible D gene (5 bases). Between the trimmed V and J ends, which lost 0 bases and 7 bases, there was a span of 15 bases. The CDR3 sequence is 15 residues long. Germline loops: CDR1 MNHEY, CDR2 SVGAGI. CDR3: CASSYSATGGGGYTF. The CDR3 nucleotides read TGTGCCAGCAGTTACTCGGCGACCGGGGGTGGTGGCTACACCTTC.